The 9 T cell receptor beta chains below were found in one sample sequenced in a study of beta chain features in type 1 diabetes. The investigators reverse transcribed all of the isolated RNA, so they sequenced expressed TCRB transcripts. Assay used: immunoSEQ multiplex PCR; TCRdb lists only in-frame clones, some missing. In the table there are 250,000 or so clones, 27% of which are singletons. Material for sequencing was central memory CD4+ T cells from blood. All receptors derive from a man aged 25-45 years in good health.

In its sample, this clone was seen a few times. The chain employs TRBV5-1 and TRBJ2-7; D may be TRBD1 (6 bases). Looked up from germline, CDR1 is SGHRS and CDR2 is YFSETQ. Trimming took 3 bases from V and 2 from J, leaving 12 bases between them. The CDR3 loop spans 14 amino acids. The CDR3 sequence: CASSSAGTTYEQYF. The DNA of the CDR3 is TGCGCCAGCAGCTCCGCCGGGACAACCTACGAGCAGTACTTC.

Comments on this clone: Other nucleotide sequences in the sample specify the same CDR3. The CDR3 bases are TGTGCCAGCTCACCTTCCCGAACCACCTACGAGCAGTACTTC. It encodes CASSPSRTTYEQYF. This chain joins TRBV18 and TRBJ2-7; D is unclear. Trimming stripped 3 bases from V and 2 bases from J, with 11 bases between. This CDR3 has 14 amino acids. CDR1 is KGHSH and CDR2 is LQKENI in the germline V gene.

This clone was seen only a few times. This chain connects TRBV14 to TRBJ1-6; the D gene is possibly TRBD1 (5 bases). V shed 3 bases and J shed 2 bases, with 8 bases lying between them. Germline V gene lookup returns CDR1 SGHDN and CDR2 FVKESK. The CDR3 extends over 15 amino acids. The CDR3: CASSQGLAYNSPLHF. The CDR3 DNA is TGTGCCAGCAGCCAGGGACTGGCCTATAATTCACCCCTCCACTTT.

Many counts were recorded for this clone. This rearrangement joins TRBV7-9 to TRBJ2-6; D gene ambiguous. This CDR3 contains 13 residues. V was trimmed by 7 bases and J by 0 bases, leaving 4 bases between them. Germline V gene sequence: CDR1 SEHNR, CDR2 FQNEAQ (reference sequence). The CDR3 spells CASIYSGANVLTF. CDR3 coding DNA: TGTGCCAGCATCTACTCTGGGGCCAACGTCCTGACTTTC.

V and J are TRBV7-2 and TRBJ2-5; the match to TRBD2 covers 9 bases. CDR1 is SGHTA, CDR2 FQGNSA, per germline. V lost 1 base to trimming and J lost 3 bases; unmatched junction nucleotides: 3. This CDR3 spans 15 amino acids. The CDR3: CASSLGGRAEETQYF. The DNA of the CDR3 is TGTGCCAGCAGCTTAGGCGGGAGGGCCGAAGAGACCCAGTACTTC.

This chain connects TRBV5-4 to TRBJ2-7; D gene unclear. Per germline, CDR1 SGHNT and CDR2 YYREEE (reference sequence). V was pared by 4 bases and J by 6 bases, with 11 bases between. CDR3 size: 12 residues. Here the CDR3 reads CASSPSYGEQYF. In DNA form, the CDR3 reads TGTGCCAGCAGCCCGAGTTATGGCGAGCAGTACTTC.

This clone was found a few times. The chain carries TRBV4-2 and TRBJ2-3, with 9 bases aligning to TRBD2. This CDR3 is built from 17 residues. Trimming at V came to 0 bases and at J to 6 bases, leaving 10 bases not matched to a gene. Per germline, CDR1 LGHNA and CDR2 YNFKEQ. The CDR3 sequence is CASSQETSGTSMDTQYF. Written as DNA, the CDR3 is TGTGCCAGCAGCCAAGAGACCTCCGGGACTAGCATGGATACGCAGTATTTT.

This chain connects TRBV5-6 to TRBJ2-3, with D possibly matching TRBD1 (5 bases). Trimming stripped 3 bases from V and 3 bases from J, with 11 bases between. CDR1 is SGHDT and CDR2 is YYEEEE in the germline V gene. This CDR3 region has 14 residues. CDR3 DNA sequence: TGTGCCAGCAGCTCATGGACATATACAGATACGCAGTATTTT. This gives the protein CASSSWTYTDTQYF.

This chain connects TRBV9 to TRBJ2-2, with 8 positions matching TRBD2. Germline V gene lookup returns CDR1 SGDLS and CDR2 YYNGEE. Losses at the gene ends were 0 bases for V and 4 bases for J; bases not matched to a gene: 11. The CDR3 contains 18 residues. The CDR3 loop is CASSVAVSGATGTGELFF. Here the CDR3 DNA reads TGTGCCAGCAGCGTAGCCGTTAGCGGGGCGACGGGCACCGGGGAGCTGTTTTTT.